This T cell receptor beta chain was sequenced during a study of blood T cell repertoires in COVID-19. About the study: Researchers got acute and convalescent COVID-19 samples from the United States, Italy and Spain.

The CDR3 length is 15 residues. Germline CDR1 reads SGHAT; CDR2 reads FQDESV (reference sequence). V lost 4 bases, J lost 1 base, and 5 bases stayed unmatched. Original methodology: Reference gene primer amplification yielded estimated nucleated cell counts. The protocol was immunoSEQ multiplex PCR, while the TCRdb copy is restricted to in-frame clones and leaves out a portion. That table furnishes V, J and clone size, whereas the DNA furnished D and trimming. In the table there are 120,000 to 150,000 clones, just under 90% of which are singletons. The V call is TRBV11-1, the J call TRBJ2-5; 8 bases fit TRBD2. The sequencing sample was made of peripheral blood. The receptor was derived from a woman aged 45-65 years with active or convalescent COVID-19. The CDR3 coding sequence is TGTGCCAGCAGCTCCTTAGCGGGGATCCAAGAGACCCAGTACTTC. This translates into CASSSLAGIQETQYF.